This T cell receptor beta chain was identified during a study of molecular identifiers for immune sequencing clone quantification (dated by TCRdb to 2016 to 2019). Notes on the research overall: For a replicate experiment, the RNA from either approximately 20,000 or 100,000 naive CD8 T cells was divided into five aliquots, and four of those aliquots went on to sequencing. This methods study used CD8 T cells to benchmark TCR RNA copy counting and molecular-identifier clustering-based TCR repertoire sequencing (MIDCIRS). Summary of the overall study and its limitations: Spiked-in Jurkat TCR RNA equivalent to a single cell was reported to be detectable even among over 800,000 naive CD8 T cells. When barcode sub-clustering was omitted, TCR diversity was inflated by chimeric consensus sequences, with chimeras reaching as high as 47%. In CMV-specific effector cells, over 98% of molecules were held by clones above 20 RNA copies, whereas under 1% of molecules were held by such clones in naive cells. Spiked-in Jurkat TCR RNA (approximately 10 copies' worth), which is not part of the donor repertoire, was contained in the naive libraries. Highly expanded clone sizes could be underestimated because identical TCR molecules may share a barcode. Modeling indicated about 3 TCR RNA copies recovered per cell, compared with around 9.8 by digital PCR, which implies a capture efficiency of 25% to 35%.

Naive CD8 T cell libraries were made from around 20,000 to 1,000,000 sorted cells using 10%, 30% or 50% of purified RNA. Naive CD8 T cells were FACS-sorted as CD8+CD4-CCR7+CD45RA+ on a BD FACSAria II into RLT Plus buffer. To test detection sensitivity, Jurkat RNA equivalent to more than 8 TCR copies was spiked into samples of roughly 17,000-1,000,000 naive CD8 T cells. CD8 T cells were enriched using RosetteSep CD8+ T Cell Enrichment Cocktail and Ficoll-Paque, and the enriched cells then underwent ACK red cell lysis. Libraries were constructed by PCR. The sequencing machine was an Illumina HiSeq 4000. Bulk TCR libraries were prepared as previously described, using TCR primers listed in Table S5. The Qiagen AllPrep DNA/RNA kit was used to purify total RNA. Before analysis, reads from multiple sequencing runs of one library were combined. For the original study's pipeline: Reads were retained only if an exact TCR constant sequence was present, and the retained reads were trimmed to 150 nt and grouped according to their 12-nt molecular barcodes. Reads in each barcode group were sub-clustered using a 15% Levenshtein threshold, and a quality-weighted consensus sequence was built for each RNA molecule. Non-functional sequences were filtered out, along with any lower-count sequence sitting one edit away from another sequence. Barcode sub-clusters with fewer than 20% of the maximum read count were removed, based on fitting two negative binomial distributions. The public reads were quality trimmed at Q25 with fastp and then assembled into clones with MiXCR by TCRdb, keeping productive beta chains. Here each entry gathers all rows of one CDR3 protein and keeps the most common genes and DNA. Clone size and V and J calls follow TCRdb, not the original study. Here the sample has more than 50,000 distinct CDR3 sequences; around a fifth occur a single time. The ten largest clonotypes hold more than 1.4% of the sample.

This clonotype turned up a few times. The specificity of this receptor is unknown. A much more abundant neighbour one base away suggests this may be a read error. The germline V gene yields MGHRA for CDR1 and YSYEKL for CDR2. The CDR3, from cysteine to phenylalanine, totals 14 residues. Only the CDR3 DNA stays, 42 bases, in frame from base 1. The source of this sequence is a human donor in good health. Some libraries in this study had Jurkat cell RNA spiked in. The rearrangement joined TRBV4-1 to TRBJ2-7; a weak D assignment points to TRBD1 (5 bases agree). The sequencing input was naive CD8+ T cells from blood, with Jurkat cell RNA spiked in. The cell subset or site label on this specimen signifies: FACS-sorted CD8+CD4-CCR7+CD45RA+ naive T cells. The DNA sequence is as follows: TGCGCCAGCAGCCAACTGTGGGGCAGCTACAAGCAGTACTTC. Its protein product is CASSQLWGSYKQYF.